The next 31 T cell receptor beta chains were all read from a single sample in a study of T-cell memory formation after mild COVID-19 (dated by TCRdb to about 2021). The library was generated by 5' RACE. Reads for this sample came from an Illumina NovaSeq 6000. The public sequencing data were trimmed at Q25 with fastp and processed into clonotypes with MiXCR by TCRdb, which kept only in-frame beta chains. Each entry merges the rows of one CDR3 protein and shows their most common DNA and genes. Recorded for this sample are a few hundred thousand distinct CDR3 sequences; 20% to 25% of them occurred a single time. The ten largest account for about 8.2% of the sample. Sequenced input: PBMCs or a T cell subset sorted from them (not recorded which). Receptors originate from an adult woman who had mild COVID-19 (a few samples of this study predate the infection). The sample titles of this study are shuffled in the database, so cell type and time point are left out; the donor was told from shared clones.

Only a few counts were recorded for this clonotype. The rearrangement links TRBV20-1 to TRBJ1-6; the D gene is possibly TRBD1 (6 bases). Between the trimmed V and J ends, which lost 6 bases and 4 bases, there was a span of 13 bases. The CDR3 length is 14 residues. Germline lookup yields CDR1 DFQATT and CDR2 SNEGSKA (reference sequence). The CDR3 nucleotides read TGCAGTGCAGACAGACAGGAGTATAATTCACCCCTCCACTTT. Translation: CSADRQEYNSPLHF.

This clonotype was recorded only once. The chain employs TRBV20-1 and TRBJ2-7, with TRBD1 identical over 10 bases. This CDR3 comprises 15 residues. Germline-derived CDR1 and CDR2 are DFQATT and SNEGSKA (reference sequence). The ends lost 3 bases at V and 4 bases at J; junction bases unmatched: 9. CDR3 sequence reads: CSASGNMGQGYEQYF. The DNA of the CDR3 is TGCAGTGCTAGCGGGAATATGGGACAGGGGTACGAGCAGTACTTC.

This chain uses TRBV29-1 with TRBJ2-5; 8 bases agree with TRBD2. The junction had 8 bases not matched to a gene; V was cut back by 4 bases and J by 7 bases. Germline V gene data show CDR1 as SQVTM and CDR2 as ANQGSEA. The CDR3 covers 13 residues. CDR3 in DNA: TGCAGCGTTGGACAGGCCGGGGGGGGGACCCAGTACTTC. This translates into CSVGQAGGGTQYF. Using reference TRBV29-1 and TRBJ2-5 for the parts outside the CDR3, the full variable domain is SAVISQKPSRDICQRGTSLTIQCQVDSQVTMMFWYRQQPGQSLTLIATANQGSEATYESGFVIDKFPISRPNLTFSTLTVSNMSPEDSSIYLCSVGQAGGGTQYFGPGTRLLVL.

CDR3 amino acids: CASSLAWDGGSGNTIYF. The CDR3 coding sequence is TGCGCCAGCAGCTTGGCCTGGGATGGGGGCTCTGGAAACACCATATATTTT. The rearrangement joins TRBV5-1 to TRBJ1-3, with D perhaps TRBD1 (5 bases). This CDR3 comprises 17 residues. The V end lost 0 bases, the J end lost 0 bases, and 13 bases lay between the germline ends. CDR1 and CDR2 (germline): SGHRS, YFSETQ.

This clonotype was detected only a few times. The CDR3 reads CASSFGTGPEKLFF. The DNA for the CDR3 is TGTGCCAGCAGTTTCGGGACAGGGCCAGAAAAACTGTTTTTT. The rearrangement joins TRBV12-3 or TRBV12-4 to TRBJ1-4, with TRBD1 identical over 9 bases. With 3 bases clipped from V and 8 bases from J, the junction kept 4 bases outside the gene matches. The CDR3 extends over 14 amino acids.

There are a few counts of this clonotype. This chain's CDR3 is CAPGADYEQYF. CDR3 nucleotide sequence: TGTGCCCCCGGGGCAGACTACGAGCAGTACTTC. The rearrangement joins TRBV24-1 to TRBJ2-7; D is tentatively TRBD1 or TRBD2 (5 bases each). This CDR3 contains 11 residues. The germline V gene has CDR1 KGHDR and CDR2 SFDVKD. V lost 12 bases, J lost 3 bases, and 11 bases lay in between.

CDR3 in DNA: TGCAGCGTTGAAGTGTCGGGGACCTCAGGGCAGCCCCAGCATTTT. Translating gives CSVEVSGTSGQPQHF. The J gene is TRBJ1-5, the V gene TRBV29-1; tentative D call: TRBD1 (5 bases). V was pared by 1 base and J by 7 bases, with 17 bases between. The CDR3 runs to 15 residues. CDR1 and CDR2 from the germline V gene are SQVTM and ANQGSEA.

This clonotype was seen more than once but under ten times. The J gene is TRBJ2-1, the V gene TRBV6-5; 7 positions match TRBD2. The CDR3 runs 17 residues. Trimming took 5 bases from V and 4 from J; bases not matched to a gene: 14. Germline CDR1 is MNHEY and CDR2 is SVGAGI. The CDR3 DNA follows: TGTGCCAGCAGTCACGGACTAGTATATGAGGGATACAATGAGCAGTTCTTC. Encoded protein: CASSHGLVYEGYNEQFF.

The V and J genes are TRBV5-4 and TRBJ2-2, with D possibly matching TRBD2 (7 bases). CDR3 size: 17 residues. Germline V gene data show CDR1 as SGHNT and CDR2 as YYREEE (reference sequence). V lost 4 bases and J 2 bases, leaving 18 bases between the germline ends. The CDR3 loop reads CASSLSRGAENTGELFF. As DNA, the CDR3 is TGTGCCAGCAGCCTTAGTCGGGGGGCCGAAAACACCGGGGAGCTGTTTTTT.

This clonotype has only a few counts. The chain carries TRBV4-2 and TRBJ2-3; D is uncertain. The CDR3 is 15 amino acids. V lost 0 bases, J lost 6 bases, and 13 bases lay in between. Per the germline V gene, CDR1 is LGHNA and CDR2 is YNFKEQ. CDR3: CASSQDKAASDTQYF. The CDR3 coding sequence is TGTGCCAGCAGCCAAGATAAGGCAGCAAGCGATACGCAGTATTTT.

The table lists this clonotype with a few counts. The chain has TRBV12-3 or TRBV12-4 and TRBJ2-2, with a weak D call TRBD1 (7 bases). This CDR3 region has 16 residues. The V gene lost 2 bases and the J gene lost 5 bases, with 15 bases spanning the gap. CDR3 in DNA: TGTGCCAGCAGTTTAAAGGGGGGACAGTTAACCGGGGAGCTGTTTTTT. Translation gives CASSLKGGQLTGELFF.

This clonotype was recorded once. The CDR3 DNA reads TGTGCCACCAGTGATCCCCGCGGACAGTTAATGGGATACAATGAGCAGTTCTTC. Translating it yields CATSDPRGQLMGYNEQFF. The V call is TRBV24-1, the J call TRBJ2-1, with a possible D match to TRBD1 (6 bases). CDR1 and CDR2 (germline): KGHDR, SFDVKD. V gave up 3 bases and J gave up 4 bases, with 21 bases separating them. The CDR3 runs 18 residues.

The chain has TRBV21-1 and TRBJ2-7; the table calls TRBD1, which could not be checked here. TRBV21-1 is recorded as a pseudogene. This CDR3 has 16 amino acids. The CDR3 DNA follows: TGTGCCAGCAGCCCCTACCAGGACAGGACGGGCTACGAGCAGTACTTC. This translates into CASSPYQDRTGYEQYF.

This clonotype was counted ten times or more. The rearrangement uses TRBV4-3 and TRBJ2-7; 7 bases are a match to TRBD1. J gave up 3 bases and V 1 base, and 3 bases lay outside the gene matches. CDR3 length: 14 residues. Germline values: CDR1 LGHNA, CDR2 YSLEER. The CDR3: CASSQAGGNYEQYF. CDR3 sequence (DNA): TGCGCCAGCAGCCAAGCAGGGGGAAACTACGAGCAGTACTTC.

This chain's CDR3 is CASSLVSGINEQFF. CDR3 bases: TGTGCCAGCAGCTTGGTTAGCGGGATAAATGAGCAGTTCTTC. This chain links TRBV5-5 with TRBJ2-1; TRBD2 aligns across 8 bases. The CDR3 loop spans 14 amino acids. Germline loops: CDR1 SGHKS, CDR2 YYEKEE (reference sequence). Germline trimming cut 0 bases from V and 7 bases from J; bases unmatched to any gene: 3.

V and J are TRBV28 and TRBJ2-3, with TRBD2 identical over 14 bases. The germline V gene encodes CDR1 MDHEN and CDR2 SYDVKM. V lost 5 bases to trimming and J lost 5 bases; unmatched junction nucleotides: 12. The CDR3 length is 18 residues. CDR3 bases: TGTGCCAGCAGTAAAGGGACTAGCGGGAGTAGATTAGGAGATACGCAGTATTTT. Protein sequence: CASSKGTSGSRLGDTQYF. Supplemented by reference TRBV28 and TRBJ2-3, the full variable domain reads DVKVTQSSRYLVKRTGEKVFLECVQDMDHENMFWYRQDPGLGLRLIYFSYDVKMKEKGDIPEGYSVSREKKERFSLILESASTNQTSMYLCASSKGTSGSRLGDTQYFGPGTRLTVL.

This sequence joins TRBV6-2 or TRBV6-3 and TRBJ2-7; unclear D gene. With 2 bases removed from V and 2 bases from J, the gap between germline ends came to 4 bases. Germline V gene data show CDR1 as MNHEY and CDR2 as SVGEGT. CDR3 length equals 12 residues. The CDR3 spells CASSYHPYEQYF. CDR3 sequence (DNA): TGTGCCAGCAGTTACCACCCCTACGAGCAGTACTTC.

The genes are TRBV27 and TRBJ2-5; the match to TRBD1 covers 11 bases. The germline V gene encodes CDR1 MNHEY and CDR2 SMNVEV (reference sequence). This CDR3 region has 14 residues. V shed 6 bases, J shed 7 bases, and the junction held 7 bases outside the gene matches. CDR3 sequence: CASSNRDRGLTQYF. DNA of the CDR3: TGTGCCAGCAGCAACAGGGACAGGGGGTTGACCCAGTACTTC.

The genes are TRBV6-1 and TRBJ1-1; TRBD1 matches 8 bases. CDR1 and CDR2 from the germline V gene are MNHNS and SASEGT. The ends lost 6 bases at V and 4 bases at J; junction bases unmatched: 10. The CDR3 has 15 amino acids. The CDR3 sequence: CASRPKRTGSTEAFF. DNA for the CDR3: TGTGCCAGCAGGCCCAAAAGGACAGGGTCCACTGAAGCTTTCTTT.

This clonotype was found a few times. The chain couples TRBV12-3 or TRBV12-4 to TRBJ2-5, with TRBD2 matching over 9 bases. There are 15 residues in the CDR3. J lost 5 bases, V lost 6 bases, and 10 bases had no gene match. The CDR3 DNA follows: TGTGCCAGCAGCCGTTTAGCGGGAGTTGGGGAGACCCAGTACTTC. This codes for CASSRLAGVGETQYF.

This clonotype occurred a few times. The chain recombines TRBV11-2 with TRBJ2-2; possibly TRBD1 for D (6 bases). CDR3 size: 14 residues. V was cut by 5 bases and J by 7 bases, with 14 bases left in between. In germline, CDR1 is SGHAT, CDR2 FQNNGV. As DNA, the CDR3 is TGTGCCAGCAGCACACAGAAGGGGGTCGGGGAGCTGTTTTTT. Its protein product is CASSTQKGVGELFF.

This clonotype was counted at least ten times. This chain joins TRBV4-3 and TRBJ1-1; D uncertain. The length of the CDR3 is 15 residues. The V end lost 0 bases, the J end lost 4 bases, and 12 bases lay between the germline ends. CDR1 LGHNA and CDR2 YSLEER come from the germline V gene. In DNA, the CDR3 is TGCGCCAGCAGCCAAGATCTTCGCGCGGGCACTGAAGCTTTCTTT. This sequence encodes CASSQDLRAGTEAFF.

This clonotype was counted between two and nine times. In DNA form, the CDR3 reads TGCGCCAGCAGCTTGCGGACAGGGTTGAACACTGAAGCTTTCTTT. It yields the protein CASSLRTGLNTEAFF. The gene calls are TRBV5-1 and TRBJ1-1; 8 bases map to TRBD1. The CDR3 runs to 15 residues. Germline V gene sequence: CDR1 SGHRS, CDR2 YFSETQ. Unmatched junction bases numbered 2, after V lost 1 base and J lost 0 bases.

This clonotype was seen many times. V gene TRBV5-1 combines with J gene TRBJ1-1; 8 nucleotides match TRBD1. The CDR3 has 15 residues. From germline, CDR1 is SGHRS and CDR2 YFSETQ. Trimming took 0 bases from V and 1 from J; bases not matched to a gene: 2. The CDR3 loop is CASSLDGQGNTEAFF. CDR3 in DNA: TGCGCCAGCAGCTTGGACGGACAGGGGAACACTGAAGCTTTCTTT.

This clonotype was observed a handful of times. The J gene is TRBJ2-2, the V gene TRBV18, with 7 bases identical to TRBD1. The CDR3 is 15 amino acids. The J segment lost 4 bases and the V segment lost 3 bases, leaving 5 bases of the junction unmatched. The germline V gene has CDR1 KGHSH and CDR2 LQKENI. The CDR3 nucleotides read TGTGCCAGCTCACCCCGGGACAGAAGCACCGGGGAGCTGTTTTTT. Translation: CASSPRDRSTGELFF.

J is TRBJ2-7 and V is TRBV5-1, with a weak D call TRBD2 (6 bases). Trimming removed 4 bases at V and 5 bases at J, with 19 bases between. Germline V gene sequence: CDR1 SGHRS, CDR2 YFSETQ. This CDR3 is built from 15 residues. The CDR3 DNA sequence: TGCGCCAGCAGCCGAGGTTCAGGGACTGGCGACGAGCAGTACTTC. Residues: CASSRGSGTGDEQYF.

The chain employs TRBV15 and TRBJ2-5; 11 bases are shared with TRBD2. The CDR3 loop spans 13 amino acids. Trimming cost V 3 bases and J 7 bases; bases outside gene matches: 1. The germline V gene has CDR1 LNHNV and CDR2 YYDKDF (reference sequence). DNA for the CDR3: TGTGCCACCAGCAGGACTAGCGGGGCGACCCAGTACTTC. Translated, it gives CATSRTSGATQYF. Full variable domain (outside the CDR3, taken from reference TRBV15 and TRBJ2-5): DAMVIQNPRYQVTQFGKPVTLSCSQTLNHNVMYWYQQKSSQAPKLLFHYYDKDFNNEADTPDNFQSRRPNTSFCFLDIRSPGLGDTAMYLCATSRTSGATQYFGPGTRLLVL.

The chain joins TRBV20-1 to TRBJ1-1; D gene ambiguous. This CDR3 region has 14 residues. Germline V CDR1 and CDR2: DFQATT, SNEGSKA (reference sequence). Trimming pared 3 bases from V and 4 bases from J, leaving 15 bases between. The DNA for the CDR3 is TGCAGTGCTAGTTCTCTCTGGGGTATCACTGAAGCTTTCTTT. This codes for CSASSLWGITEAFF.

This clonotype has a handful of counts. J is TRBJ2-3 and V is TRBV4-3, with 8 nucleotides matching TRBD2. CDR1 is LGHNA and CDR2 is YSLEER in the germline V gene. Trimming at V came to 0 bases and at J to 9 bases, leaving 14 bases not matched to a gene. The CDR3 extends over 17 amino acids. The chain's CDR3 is CASSQEAGGRLGGTQYF. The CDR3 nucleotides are TGCGCCAGCAGCCAAGAGGCGGGGGGACGGCTCGGAGGAACGCAGTATTTT.

The CDR3 reads CASSLRGGYQPQHF. CDR3 in DNA: TGCGCCAGCAGCTTGAGGGGGGGGTATCAGCCCCAGCATTTT. V gene TRBV5-1 combines with J gene TRBJ1-5; D possibly corresponds to TRBD1 (6 bases). Germline values: CDR1 SGHRS, CDR2 YFSETQ. This CDR3 has 14 amino acids. Trimming removed 1 base at V and 5 bases at J, with 10 bases between.

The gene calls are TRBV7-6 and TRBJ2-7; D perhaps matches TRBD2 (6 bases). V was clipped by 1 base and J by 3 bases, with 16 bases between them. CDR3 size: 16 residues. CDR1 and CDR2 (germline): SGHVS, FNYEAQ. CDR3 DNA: TGTGCCAGCAGCTTAGTCCCAGGGACGGGGGACTACGAGCAGTACTTC. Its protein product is CASSLVPGTGDYEQYF.